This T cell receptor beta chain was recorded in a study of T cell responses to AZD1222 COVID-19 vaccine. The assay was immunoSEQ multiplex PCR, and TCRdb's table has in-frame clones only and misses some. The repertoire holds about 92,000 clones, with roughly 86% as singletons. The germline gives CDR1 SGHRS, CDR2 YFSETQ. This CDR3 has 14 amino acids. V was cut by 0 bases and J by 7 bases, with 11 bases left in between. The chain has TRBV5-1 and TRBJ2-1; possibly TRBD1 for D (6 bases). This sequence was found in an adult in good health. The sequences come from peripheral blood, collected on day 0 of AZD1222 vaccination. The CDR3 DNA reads TGCGCCAGCAGCTTGGCCGACAGGAGAAATGAGCAGTTCTTC. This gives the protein CASSLADRRNEQFF.